These 4 T cell receptor beta chains originate from one sample sequenced in a study of shared clonotypes between healthy human individuals. CD8 cells regarded as naive lacked CD45RO, were positively chosen for CCR7, and omitted terminally differentiated effector memory CD45RA+ cells. TCRdb keeps only in-frame clones here, not all; method: immunoSEQ multiplex PCR. The profile shows 700,000 to 950,000 clones, about 96% of them singletons. The specimen was naive CD8+ T cells sorted from blood. These receptor sequences come from a man aged 30-40 years in good health.

The chain has TRBV27 and TRBJ1-4; D is possibly TRBD1 (5 bases). V shed 6 bases and J shed 8 bases, with 19 bases lying between them. This CDR3 spans 15 amino acids. Germline CDR1 MNHEY, CDR2 SMNVEV (reference sequence). The CDR3 nucleotides are TGTGCCAGCAGGCCAGGGACTCTGATTGTAGAAAAACTGTTTTTT. Translating it yields CASRPGTLIVEKLFF.

This chain joins TRBV9 and TRBJ2-3; TRBD2 might be the D (5 bases). CDR3 length: 14 residues. V was shortened by 4 bases and J by 1 base, with 10 bases between the two germline ends. Germline CDR1 SGDLS, CDR2 YYNGEE. The CDR3 DNA reads TGTGCCAGCAGCCGGGGAGCGGGCACAGATACGCAGTATTTT. It yields the protein CASSRGAGTDTQYF.

The genes are TRBV6-5 and TRBJ2-2; TRBD1 matches 11 bases. This CDR3 spans 15 amino acids. Per the germline V gene, CDR1 is MNHEY and CDR2 is SVGAGI. The ends lost 7 bases at V and 4 bases at J; junction bases unmatched: 5. In nucleotides, the CDR3 is TGTGCCAGCAAGCCCGGGACAGGGGGCACCGGGGAGCTGTTTTTT. This sequence encodes CASKPGTGGTGELFF.

The CDR3 bases are TGCAGCGTTGAATCGGGGCTGGAAGATGGCTACACCTTC. This encodes CSVESGLEDGYTF. The J gene is TRBJ1-2, the V gene TRBV29-1; possible D gene TRBD1, 5 bases. The V gene lost 2 bases and the J gene lost 6 bases, with 13 bases spanning the gap. The CDR3 spans 13 residues. Per the germline V gene, CDR1 is SQVTM and CDR2 is ANQGSEA. The complete variable domain, with remaining parts taken from reference TRBV29-1 and TRBJ1-2, reads SAVISQKPSRDICQRGTSLTIQCQVDSQVTMMFWYRQQPGQSLTLIATANQGSEATYESGFVIDKFPISRPNLTFSTLTVSNMSPEDSSIYLCSVESGLEDGYTFGSGTRLTVV.